This T cell receptor beta chain was found in a study of identical twins. Study results and limitations: Insertions ran lower in abundant cord blood beta clonotypes, though not in memory repertoires. Invariant MAIT and iNKT cells are populations that could partly confound zero-insertion analyses.

The V and J ends lost 2 bases and 6 bases, in that order; junction bases with no gene match: 9. In germline, CDR1 is SGHAT, CDR2 FQNNGV. CDR3 size: 15 residues. Notes on this clonotype: The antigen is undetermined.

TCRdb itself ran the 5' RACE reads through MiXCR, one entry per CDR3 protein. The sample contains around 1.7 million distinct CDR3 sequences, around 29% of which appear only once. Sequencing was carried out using cord blood. This TCR was sampled from a newborn girl in good health. V is TRBV11-2 and J is TRBJ1-2; the match to TRBD1 covers 7 bases. The CDR3 DNA reads as TGTGCCAGCAGCTTAATCAGAGGGACAGCCCATGGCTACACCTTC. As protein: CASSLIRGTAHGYTF.